One sample yielded the 21 T cell receptor beta chains listed below, sequenced in a study of blood T cells in healthy people across ages. Then a second PCR, running about 6 to 12 cycles, was carried out with a sample-barcoded 5' primer and a J-beta primer mix. Using its own MiXCR run on the 5' RACE reads, TCRdb lists one record per CDR3 protein. The table shows about 840,000 distinct CDR3 sequences, with roughly 28% occurring only once. The same sample was also studied in work on T cells of mothers and their children.

What was sequenced was blood. Receptors originate from a woman aged 40 to 50 in good health.

This clonotype was detected a few times. The chain links TRBV28 to TRBJ1-4; D is unresolved. The CDR3 covers 14 residues. V was clipped by 6 bases and J by 6 bases, with 14 bases between them. CDR1 MDHEN and CDR2 SYDVKM come from the germline V gene. CDR3 bases: TGTGCCAGCAGCCCGGGTCTCGCCCATGAAAAACTGTTTTTT. Translation gives CASSPGLAHEKLFF.

The rearrangement uses TRBV5-1 and TRBJ1-2, with a tentative D call TRBD1 (5 bases). The CDR3 loop spans 15 amino acids. CDR1 SGHRS and CDR2 YFSETQ come from the germline V gene. Between the trimmed V and J ends, which lost 0 bases and 2 bases, there was a span of 11 bases. CDR3 DNA: TGCGCCAGCAGCTTGGTTACAGGTGAAAACTATGGCTACACCTTC. It specifies CASSLVTGENYGYTF.

The rearrangement links TRBV15 to TRBJ1-1; possibly TRBD1 for D (5 bases). The CDR3 covers 15 residues. Per the germline V gene, CDR1 is LNHNV and CDR2 is YYDKDF (reference sequence). V lost 0 bases to trimming and J lost 1 base, with 9 bases between them. CDR3 nucleotides: TGTGCCACCAGCAGAGATGGGGGGAGGAACACTGAAGCTTTCTTT. It encodes CATSRDGGRNTEAFF.

The chain carries TRBV7-8 and TRBJ2-1; 8 nucleotides match TRBD2. J was trimmed by 7 bases and V by 0 bases; bases with no gene match: 5. Germline CDR1 reads SGHVS; CDR2 reads FQNEAQ. The CDR3 runs 15 residues. DNA for the CDR3: TGTGCCAGCAGCTTAGCTAAGCGGGAGCTGAATGAGCAGTTCTTC. As protein: CASSLAKRELNEQFF.

The chain is built from TRBV7-2 and TRBJ1-1; possibly TRBD1 for D (5 bases). Trimming stripped 5 bases from V and 8 bases from J, with 15 bases between. CDR1 is SGHTA and CDR2 is FQGNSA in the germline V gene. The length of the CDR3 is 13 residues. The CDR3 sequence is CASSPRSGQEAFF. In DNA form, the CDR3 reads TGTGCCAGCAGCCCCCGTTCAGGGCAGGAAGCTTTCTTT.

V gene TRBV28 combines with J gene TRBJ1-1; unclear D gene. Germline lookup yields CDR1 MDHEN and CDR2 SYDVKM. The CDR3 length is 9 residues. CDR3 in amino acids: CVTNTEAFF. In DNA form, the CDR3 reads TGTGTAACGAACACTGAAGCTTTCTTT.

The chain employs TRBV7-2 and TRBJ2-5; D may match TRBD1 or TRBD2 (5 bases each). The CDR3 loop spans 15 amino acids. The V end lost 1 base, the J end lost 11 bases, and 20 bases lay between the germline ends. CDR1 and CDR2 (germline): SGHTA, FQGNSA. CDR3 in DNA: TGTGCCAGCAGCTTAGGCCGGGGCTCATGGGATGAGCAGTACTTC. Translation gives CASSLGRGSWDEQYF.

The V and J genes are TRBV4-1 and TRBJ2-6; 7 bases agree with TRBD1. Per the germline V gene, CDR1 is MGHRA and CDR2 is YSYEKL. The CDR3 runs to 17 residues. J gave up 0 bases and V 4 bases, and 6 bases lay outside the gene matches. The CDR3 sequence is CASSPGAGGSGANVLTF. CDR3 in DNA: TGCGCCAGCAGCCCTGGGGCAGGGGGCTCTGGGGCCAACGTCCTGACTTTC.

This rearrangement joins TRBV7-9 to TRBJ1-6; a weak D match, TRBD1 (5 bases). Trimming shortened V by 5 bases and J by 5 bases, and 13 bases separated the two germline ends. Germline values: CDR1 SEHNR, CDR2 FQNEAQ (reference sequence). The CDR3 spans 15 residues. The CDR3, as DNA: TGTGCCAGCAGCCCTGGGGCAGGCCATAATTCACCCCTCCACTTT. As protein: CASSPGAGHNSPLHF.

In its sample, this clonotype was seen many times. The chain carries TRBV10-3 and TRBJ1-4; tentative D call: TRBD1 (5 bases). This CDR3 has 15 amino acids. V was trimmed by 3 bases and J by 5 bases, leaving 13 bases between them. Germline V gene sequence: CDR1 ENHRY, CDR2 SYGVKD. CDR3 sequence reads: CAISDSGTSNEKLFF. The CDR3, as DNA: TGTGCCATCAGTGACTCCGGGACTTCGAATGAAAAACTGTTTTTT.

This clonotype was counted a few times. The rearrangement links TRBV12-3 or TRBV12-4 to TRBJ2-1; D is perhaps TRBD2 (7 bases). The V gene lost 7 bases and the J gene lost 3 bases, with 19 bases spanning the gap. This CDR3 is built from 16 residues. For the CDR3, the DNA is TGTGCCAGCACCGCCGTAGGGGGGGCGGTCTACAATGAGCAGTTCTTC. Residues: CASTAVGGAVYNEQFF.

The CDR3 loop reads CSVGTSTGGYTF. In DNA form, the CDR3 reads TGCAGCGTTGGGACATCTACTGGTGGCTACACCTTC. The rearrangement uses TRBV29-1 and TRBJ1-2; tentatively, D is TRBD1 (5 bases). V was pared by 4 bases and J by 7 bases, with 13 bases between. The CDR3 runs 12 residues. Germline CDR1 and CDR2: SQVTM and ANQGSEA.

Points on this clonotype: This sequence may be a read error, since a much larger clone differs from it by one base. The J gene is TRBJ1-2, the V gene TRBV29-1; 7 bases line up with TRBD1. The germline V gene encodes CDR1 SQVTM and CDR2 ANQGSEA. Trimming took 2 bases from V and 5 from J; bases not matched to a gene: 11. The CDR3 is made up of 15 amino acids. The CDR3 loop is CSVEPENRGLYGYTF. Written as DNA, the CDR3 is TGCAGCGTTGAACCCGAAAACAGGGGTTTATATGGCTACACCTTC.

The DNA of the CDR3 is TGTGCCAGTACAGGGGGCATGGACAATGAGCAGTTCTTC. Residues: CASTGGMDNEQFF. This chain connects TRBV28 to TRBJ2-1, with TRBD1 identical over 9 bases. The V and J ends lost 9 bases and 5 bases, in that order; junction bases with no gene match: 5. The germline V gene has CDR1 MDHEN and CDR2 SYDVKM. There are 13 residues in the CDR3.

This clonotype has more than one count but fewer than ten. The chain uses TRBV5-1 and TRBJ2-3, with 11 nucleotides matching TRBD2. This CDR3 is 15 amino acids long. V lost 7 bases to trimming and J lost 2 bases; unmatched junction nucleotides: 6. The germline CDR1 and CDR2 sequences are SGHRS and YFSETQ. The CDR3: CASRVSGGATDTQYF. In DNA, the CDR3 is TGCGCCAGCCGTGTTAGCGGGGGGGCCACAGATACGCAGTATTTT.

The J gene is TRBJ1-1, the V gene TRBV5-1; D not resolved. Per the germline V gene, CDR1 is SGHRS and CDR2 is YFSETQ. The V gene lost 6 bases and the J gene lost 2 bases, with 14 bases spanning the gap. The CDR3 has 14 residues. This chain's CDR3 is CASKVGALNTEAFF. The CDR3 bases are TGCGCCAGCAAAGTCGGAGCCCTAAACACTGAAGCTTTCTTT.

This clonotype was picked up many times. The chain is built from TRBV18 and TRBJ2-5; possibly TRBD2 for D (7 bases). The CDR3 covers 14 residues. Between the trimmed V and J ends, which lost 3 bases and 3 bases, there was a span of 11 bases. Germline V gives CDR1 KGHSH, CDR2 LQKENI. CDR3 region: CASSPGGGEETQYF. DNA of the CDR3: TGTGCCAGCTCACCCGGCGGGGGCGAAGAGACCCAGTACTTC.

This clonotype has ten or more counts. This chain links TRBV28 with TRBJ2-1, with 9 bases that match TRBD2. Germline loops: CDR1 MDHEN, CDR2 SYDVKM. V lost 5 bases, J lost 2 bases, and 7 bases stayed unmatched. The CDR3 contains 16 residues. CDR3 residues: CASSTLGGGAYNEQFF. The CDR3 DNA reads as TGTGCCAGCAGTACCTTGGGCGGGGGGGCCTACAATGAGCAGTTCTTC.

This clonotype was found a few times. The chain joins TRBV5-1 to TRBJ2-5, with unresolved D. This CDR3 spans 13 amino acids. V lost 4 bases, J lost 4 bases, and 11 bases lay in between. CDR1 is SGHRS and CDR2 is YFSETQ in the germline V gene. In DNA, the CDR3 is TGCGCCAGCAGCCAAATGGTCGGAGAGACCCAGTACTTC. Amino acid sequence: CASSQMVGETQYF.

The sample holds a few counts of this clonotype. The chain is built from TRBV7-2 and TRBJ2-1; no clear D. CDR3 length: 13 residues. Germline V gene lookup returns CDR1 SGHTA and CDR2 FQGNSA. V was cut by 5 bases and J by 8 bases, with 13 bases left in between. In nucleotides, the CDR3 is TGTGCCAGCAGCCTAAGACCCATGGATGAGCAGTTCTTC. It codes for CASSLRPMDEQFF.

This clonotype was counted between two and nine times. This chain joins TRBV7-6 and TRBJ2-6, with a tentative D call TRBD1 (6 bases). Germline V gene data show CDR1 as SGHVS and CDR2 as FNYEAQ. The CDR3 contains 20 residues. V was shortened by 6 bases and J by 8 bases, with 32 bases between the two germline ends. CDR3 region: CASRNSQGLGSRSRPNVLTF. DNA for the CDR3: TGTGCCAGCAGAAACTCTCAGGGGCTAGGATCCAGATCGAGACCCAACGTCCTGACTTTC.